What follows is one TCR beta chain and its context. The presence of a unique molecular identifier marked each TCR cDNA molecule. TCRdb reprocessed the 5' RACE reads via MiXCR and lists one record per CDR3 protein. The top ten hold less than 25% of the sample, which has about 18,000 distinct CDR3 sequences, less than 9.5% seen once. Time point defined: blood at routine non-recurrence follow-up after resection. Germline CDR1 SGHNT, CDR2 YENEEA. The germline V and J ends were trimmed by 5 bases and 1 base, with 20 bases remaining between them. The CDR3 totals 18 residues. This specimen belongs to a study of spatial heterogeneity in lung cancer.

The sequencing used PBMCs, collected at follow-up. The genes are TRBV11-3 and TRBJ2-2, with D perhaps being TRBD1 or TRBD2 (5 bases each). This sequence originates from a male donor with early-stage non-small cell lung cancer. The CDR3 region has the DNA TGTGCCAGCAGCCCACCGGGACGGGGAATTCTGAACACCGGGGAGCTGTTTTTT. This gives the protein CASSPPGRGILNTGELFF.